Following are 2 T cell receptor beta chains from one sample sequenced in a study of vaccination and CD4 T cells after COVID-19. Cultured CD4+ T-cell DNA underwent Oncomine TCR Beta short-read sequencing. One entry per CDR3 protein results from TCRdb running MiXCR on the PCR reads. The data contain roughly 25,000 distinct CDR3 sequences, roughly 60% of them singletons. Treatment meaning: roughly ten-day PBMC culture with coronavirus spike peptide pools or control peptides (ViraFEST assay). No cognate antigen is known for these TCRs. Sequencing input: CD4+ T cells from blood, cultured in vitro. All receptors derive from a human donor who had recovered from COVID-19.

The chain employs TRBV7-2 and TRBJ2-5; maybe TRBD2 (5 bases). Trimming cost V 1 base and J 2 bases, with 8 bases left between them. The CDR3 has 14 residues. CDR1 and CDR2 from the germline V gene are SGHTA and FQGNSA. CDR3 sequence (DNA): TGTGCCAGCAGCTTAGAACGGGGACAAGAGACCCAGTACTTC. Its protein product is CASSLERGQETQYF.

The CDR3 DNA follows: TGTGCCAGCAGCTCCAACACGGGAGCCCTTCAATCCTACGAGCAGTACTTC. It specifies CASSSNTGALQSYEQYF. The chain has TRBV7-2 and TRBJ2-7; a weak D match, TRBD2 (6 bases). Germline V gene sequence: CDR1 SGHTA, CDR2 FQGNSA. The length of the CDR3 is 17 residues. Between the trimmed V and J ends, which lost 4 bases and 1 base, there was a span of 20 bases.